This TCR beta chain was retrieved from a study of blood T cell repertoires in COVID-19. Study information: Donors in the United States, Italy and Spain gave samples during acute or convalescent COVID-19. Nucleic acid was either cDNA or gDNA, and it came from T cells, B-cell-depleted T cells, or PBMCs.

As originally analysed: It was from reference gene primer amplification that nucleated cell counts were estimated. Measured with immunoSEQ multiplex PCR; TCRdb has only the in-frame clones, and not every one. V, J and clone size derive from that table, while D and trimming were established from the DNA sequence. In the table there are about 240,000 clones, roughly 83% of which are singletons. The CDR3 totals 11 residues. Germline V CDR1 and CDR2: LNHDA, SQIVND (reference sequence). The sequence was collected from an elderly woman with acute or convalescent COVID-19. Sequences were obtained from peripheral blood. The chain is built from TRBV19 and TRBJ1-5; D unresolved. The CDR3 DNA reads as TGTACGAGAGGGAGCAATCAGCCCCAGCATTTT. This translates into CTRGSNQPQHF.